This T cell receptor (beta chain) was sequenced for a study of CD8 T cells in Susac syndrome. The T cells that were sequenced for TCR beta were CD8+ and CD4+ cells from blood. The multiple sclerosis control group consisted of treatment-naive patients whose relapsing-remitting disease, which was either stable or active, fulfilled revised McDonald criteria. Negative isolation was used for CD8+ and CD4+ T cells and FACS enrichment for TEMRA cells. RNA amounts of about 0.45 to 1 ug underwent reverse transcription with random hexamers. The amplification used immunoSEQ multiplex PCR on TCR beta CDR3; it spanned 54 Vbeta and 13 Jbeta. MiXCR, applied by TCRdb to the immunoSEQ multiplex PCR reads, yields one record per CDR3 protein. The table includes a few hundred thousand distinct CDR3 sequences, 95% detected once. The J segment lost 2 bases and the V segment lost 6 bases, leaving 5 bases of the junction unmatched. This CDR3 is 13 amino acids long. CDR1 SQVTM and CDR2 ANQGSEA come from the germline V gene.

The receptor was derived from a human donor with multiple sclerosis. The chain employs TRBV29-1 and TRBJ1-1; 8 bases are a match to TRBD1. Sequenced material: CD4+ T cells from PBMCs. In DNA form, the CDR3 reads TGCAGCGTGGTCAGGGGGCTTAACACTGAAGCTTTCTTT. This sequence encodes CSVVRGLNTEAFF.